This T cell receptor beta chain comes out of a study of blood T cells in healthy people across ages. The CDR3 consists of 12 residues. A minimum of 7 million PBMCs was isolated per sample. Each sample provided at least 6 micrograms of extracted total RNA. A second PCR, run for roughly 6 to 11 cycles, used a sample-barcoded 5' primer plus a J-beta primer mix. Each cDNA was tagged by a template-switch adaptor containing 12 random nucleotides. TCRdb re-analysed the 5' RACE reads in MiXCR, keeping a single row per CDR3 protein. This table holds 750,000 to 1,000,000 distinct CDR3 sequences, almost 30% found once. This clonotype was seen a few times. One end of the junction does not line up with germline, which may come from a read error. These data are also associated with another study on T cells of mothers and their children. From that paper: Unrelated mother-child pairs always had slightly, but never significantly, lower normalized overlap than related pairs.

The sequence was collected from a woman aged 35 to 49 in good health. The genes are TRBV12-3 or TRBV12-4 and TRBJ2-7; the D gene is possibly TRBD1 (6 bases). The sample consisted of blood. CDR3 DNA: TGTGCCGGCAGGGGCTACAGCTACGAGCAGTACTTC. Protein sequence: CAGRGYSYEQYF.